These 15 T cell receptor beta chains originate from one sample sequenced in a study of tumour-infiltrating T cells in Burkitt lymphoma (dated by TCRdb to between 2020 and 2021). Library creation used the immunoSEQ multiplex PCR assay. TCRdb mirrors the immuneACCESS table, restricted to in-frame sequences. Some clones are absent from its copies; in checked studies, under half trace to an unresolved V gene, and the reason for the others is unknown. The sample contains about 6,600 clones, about 85% of them found a single time. About 10% of the sample belongs to the ten largest clones. Source material: tumor tissue. The receptors stem from a human donor with Burkitt lymphoma.

Only one count was recorded for this clone. The chain is built from TRBV6-6 and TRBJ1-1; no firm D call. V was shortened by 0 bases and J by 4 bases, with 9 bases between the two germline ends. The germline gives CDR1 MNHNY, CDR2 SVGAGI (reference sequence). The CDR3 consists of 14 residues. In DNA, the CDR3 is TGTGCCAGCAGTTACTCGGCGCGGGGCACTGAAGCTTTCTTT. It is translated as CASSYSARGTEAFF.

This sequence joins TRBV30 and TRBJ1-1; TRBD1 aligns across 9 bases. From germline, CDR1 is GTSNPN and CDR2 SVGIG (reference sequence). The CDR3 consists of 15 residues. Trimming took 1 base from V and 1 from J; bases not matched to a gene: 4. CDR3 in amino acids: CAWSGLQGANTEAFF. In nucleotides, the CDR3 is TGTGCCTGGAGTGGATTACAGGGGGCGAACACTGAAGCTTTCTTT.

CDR3 residues: CASSVEAGGRETQYF. Written as DNA, the CDR3 is TGTGCCAGCAGCGTAGAAGCGGGGGGACGAGAGACCCAGTACTTC. This sequence joins TRBV9 and TRBJ2-5; 9 positions agree with TRBD2. Germline V gene sequence: CDR1 SGDLS, CDR2 YYNGEE. Unmatched junction bases numbered 4, after V lost 0 bases and J lost 4 bases. The CDR3 runs 15 residues.

CDR3 residues: CASSQEGSNQPQHF. DNA of the CDR3: TGCGCCAGCAGCCAAGAAGGTAGCAATCAGCCCCAGCATTTT. J is TRBJ1-5 and V is TRBV4-1; D gene uncertain. The V end lost 0 bases, the J end lost 0 bases, and 3 bases lay between the germline ends. This CDR3 is 14 amino acids long. Per germline, CDR1 MGHRA and CDR2 YSYEKL.

In its sample, this clone was seen a few times. This rearrangement joins TRBV9 to TRBJ1-5, with a possible D match to TRBD1 (5 bases). The length of the CDR3 is 15 residues. Trimming removed 2 bases from V and 5 bases from J, with 14 bases in between. CDR1 SGDLS and CDR2 YYNGEE come from the germline V gene. CDR3 protein: CASSVSDTDYQPQHF. CDR3 DNA: TGTGCCAGCAGCGTCTCGGACACAGACTATCAGCCCCAGCATTTT.

For the CDR3, the DNA is TGTGCCAGCGATGGGCAGGGTCTCTACGAGCAGTACTTC. As protein: CASDGQGLYEQYF. The rearrangement links TRBV2 to TRBJ2-7; D perhaps matches TRBD1 (5 bases). This CDR3 has 13 residues. In germline, CDR1 is SNHLY, CDR2 FYNNEI. V was trimmed by 8 bases and J by 3 bases, leaving 14 bases between them.

V usage is TRBV7-3 and J usage is TRBJ2-2; D is perhaps TRBD1 (6 bases). Trimming removed 4 bases from V and 3 bases from J, with 9 bases in between. CDR3 length: 14 amino acids. The germline gives CDR1 SGHTA, CDR2 FQGTGA. CDR3 DNA sequence: TGTGCCAGCAGCTGGACAGATGACACCGGGGAGCTGTTTTTT. It specifies CASSWTDDTGELFF.

The V and J genes are TRBV5-1 and TRBJ2-2; D not certain. Trimming shortened V by 4 bases and J by 2 bases, and 9 bases separated the two germline ends. The CDR3 is made up of 14 amino acids. CDR1 SGHRS and CDR2 YFSETQ come from the germline V gene. CDR3 region: CASSKSLNTGELFF. The DNA for the CDR3 is TGCGCCAGCAGCAAAAGTCTAAACACCGGGGAGCTGTTTTTT.

This clone was observed once. The chain is built from TRBV7-8 and TRBJ1-5, with a weak D call TRBD1 (6 bases). CDR1 and CDR2 (germline): SGHVS, FQNEAQ. There are 15 residues in the CDR3. V lost 1 base, J lost 11 bases, and 18 bases lay in between. This CDR3 reads CASSLDQGPSRAQHF. The CDR3 DNA sequence: TGTGCCAGCAGCTTAGACCAGGGGCCCAGCAGGGCCCAGCATTTT.

The CDR3 DNA reads as TGTGCCAGCAGCGAGCTTCCAGCGGGAGACGGCGGGGAGCTGTTTTTT. As protein: CASSELPAGDGGELFF. The chain uses TRBV2 and TRBJ2-2; 8 positions agree with TRBD2. This CDR3 has 16 residues. Germline V gene sequence: CDR1 SNHLY, CDR2 FYNNEI. V dropped 6 bases and J dropped 7; count of bases not matched to a gene: 13.

The rearrangement joins TRBV15 to TRBJ1-1, with 8 positions matching TRBD1. V shed 3 bases, J shed 4 bases, and the junction held 13 bases outside the gene matches. CDR1 and CDR2 from the germline V gene are LNHNV and YYDKDF (reference sequence). The CDR3 runs to 17 residues. DNA for the CDR3: TGTGCCACCAGCAGGGCGGCTTTCGGACAGGGACCCACTGAAGCTTTCTTT. It specifies CATSRAAFGQGPTEAFF. The whole variable domain, remainder taken from reference TRBV15 and TRBJ1-1, is DAMVIQNPRYQVTQFGKPVTLSCSQTLNHNVMYWYQQKSSQAPKLLFHYYDKDFNNEADTPDNFQSRRPNTSFCFLDIRSPGLGDTAMYLCATSRAAFGQGPTEAFFGQGTRLTVV.

The CDR3 is CASSYAGGKSEQFF. CDR3 bases: TGTGCCAGCAGTTACGCGGGAGGTAAGAGTGAGCAGTTCTTC. This chain connects TRBV27 to TRBJ2-1; 8 bases match TRBD2. V trimming: 4 bases; J trimming: 9 bases; junction bases outside the gene matches: 8. The length of the CDR3 is 14 residues. CDR1 is MNHEY, CDR2 SMNVEV, per germline (reference sequence).

The chain recombines TRBV5-1 with TRBJ2-1, with TRBD1 as a possible D gene (6 bases). The V gene lost 4 bases and the J gene lost 5 bases, with 25 bases spanning the gap. The length of the CDR3 is 18 residues. Per germline, CDR1 SGHRS and CDR2 YFSETQ. CDR3 nucleotides: TGCGCCAGCAGCGAGTTGCCAGGGGTTAGCCGGGACAACAATGAGCAGTTCTTC. This gives the protein CASSELPGVSRDNNEQFF.

In this sample, this clone turned up a few times. This chain links TRBV6-5 with TRBJ2-6; D is perhaps TRBD1 or TRBD2 (5 bases each). The CDR3 is 16 amino acids. Trimming left V 2 bases short and J 0 bases short, with 8 bases between. Germline lookup yields CDR1 MNHEY and CDR2 SVGAGI. CDR3 amino acids: CASSYVGTSGANVLTF. CDR3 DNA: TGTGCCAGCAGTTACGTAGGGACCTCTGGGGCCAACGTCCTGACTTTC.

The rearrangement links TRBV6-4 to TRBJ2-3; D is ambiguous. Germline V CDR1 and CDR2: MRHNA, SNTAGT. The germline V and J ends were trimmed by 6 bases and 4 bases, with 11 bases remaining between them. This CDR3 has 13 residues. This CDR3 is CASSLSQADTQYF. The CDR3 DNA reads as TGTGCCAGCAGCCTAAGCCAGGCAGATACGCAGTATTTT.